This T cell receptor (beta chain) originates from a study of T cell responses to AZD1222 COVID-19 vaccine. Study-level findings and limits: White British donors predominated, females outnumbered males, and clonal diversity was possibly underestimated. In the spike-specific TCR repertoire, nearly half reportedly target unmutated variant regions. Spike-specific TCR breadth and depth rose after two AZD1222 doses. Spike was spanned by vaccine-associated CD4 TCRs, with dominance at 160-218 and 743-854.

CDR1 and CDR2 from the germline V gene are SQVTM and ANQGSEA. This CDR3 is built from 13 residues. Trimming took 4 bases from V and 1 from J, leaving 10 bases between them. The data were produced by immunoSEQ multiplex PCR, yet TCRdb's version contains in-frame clones alone and is incomplete. The sample carries about 75,000 clones, approximately 88% recorded once. Worth noting for this clone: The antigen is not known.

The specimen comprised peripheral blood, sampled 28 days after the second dose of the MenACWY control vaccine. The source is an adult who received the MenACWY meningococcal vaccine as a control. V and J are TRBV29-1 and TRBJ1-1; D gene uncertain. CDR3 amino acids: CSVGVTQNTEAFF. The DNA for the CDR3 is TGCAGCGTTGGGGTCACACAGAACACTGAAGCTTTCTTT.